The 8 T cell receptor beta chains in this list originate from one sample, sequenced in a study of CD8 T cells in Susac syndrome. After extraction with the RNeasy kit, about 0.45 to 1 ug of the RNA was reverse transcribed using random hexamers. TCRdb re-analysed the immunoSEQ multiplex PCR reads in MiXCR, keeping a single row per CDR3 protein. The table has about 64,000 distinct CDR3 sequences, approximately 94% seen once. Source material: CD8+ T cells from PBMCs. Receptors originate from a human donor with multiple sclerosis.

The rearrangement links TRBV28 to TRBJ2-2; 7 bases fit TRBD1. There are 16 residues in the CDR3. V shed 5 bases and J 6 bases; nucleotides not matched to a gene: 12. Germline V gives CDR1 MDHEN, CDR2 SYDVKM. CDR3 nucleotides: TGTGCCAGCAGTCCTAATGTCGACAGGGTTTCCGGGGAGCTGTTTTTT. Translation gives CASSPNVDRVSGELFF.

This clonotype has a single count. The chain carries TRBV7-9 and TRBJ2-5; a possible D gene is TRBD2 (6 bases). Trimming removed 5 bases from V and 4 bases from J, with 11 bases in between. Germline lookup yields CDR1 SEHNR and CDR2 FQNEAQ (reference sequence). The CDR3 runs to 13 residues. CDR3 protein: CASSGGAGETQYF. For the CDR3, the DNA is TGTGCCAGCAGCGGAGGGGCAGGAGAGACCCAGTACTTC.

This clonotype was recorded once. The chain has TRBV29-1 and TRBJ1-2; D not certain. V was shortened by 3 bases and J by 4 bases, with 12 bases between the two germline ends. The CDR3 has 13 residues. Looked up from germline, CDR1 is SQVTM and CDR2 is ANQGSEA. CDR3 protein: CSVDSRIGYGYTF. In DNA form, the CDR3 reads TGCAGCGTTGACTCTAGGATCGGCTATGGCTACACCTTC. Full variable domain (outside the CDR3, taken from reference TRBV29-1 and TRBJ1-2): SAVISQKPSRDICQRGTSLTIQCQVDSQVTMMFWYRQQPGQSLTLIATANQGSEATYESGFVIDKFPISRPNLTFSTLTVSNMSPEDSSIYLCSVDSRIGYGYTFGSGTRLTVV.

The chain carries TRBV3-1 and TRBJ2-7; TRBD1 agrees at 9 bases. This CDR3 region has 14 residues. The germline V gene has CDR1 LGHDT and CDR2 YNNKEL (reference sequence). The V segment lost 5 bases and the J segment 6 bases; nucleotides outside the gene matches: 8. The CDR3 sequence is CASSYRGRVFEQYF. CDR3 bases: TGTGCCAGCAGCTACAGGGGGCGCGTTTTCGAGCAGTACTTC.

The chain carries TRBV5-1 and TRBJ2-7, with D perhaps matching TRBD2 (5 bases). Germline lookup yields CDR1 SGHRS and CDR2 YFSETQ. The CDR3 runs 15 residues. The V and J ends lost 0 bases and 1 base respectively, with 11 bases between them. In nucleotides, the CDR3 is TGCGCCAGCAGCTTGGAGACGGGGTATTCCTACGAGCAGTACTTC. As protein: CASSLETGYSYEQYF.

The V gene is TRBV4-3, the J gene TRBJ1-4, with D hard to call. V was trimmed by 0 bases and J by 7 bases, leaving 12 bases between them. Germline assignment: CDR1 LGHNA and CDR2 YSLEER. The CDR3 has 15 amino acids. This CDR3 reads CASSQDSRVAEKLFF. For the CDR3, the DNA is TGCGCCAGCAGCCAAGATAGCCGGGTTGCTGAAAAACTGTTTTTT.

V is TRBV9 and J is TRBJ1-1; D gene uncertain. The CDR3 runs to 13 residues. Trimming removed 3 bases at V and 1 base at J, with 7 bases between. Germline V lookup: CDR1 SGDLS, CDR2 YYNGEE. CDR3 region: CASSARPNTEAFF. CDR3 nucleotides: TGTGCCAGCAGCGCCCGGCCGAACACTGAAGCTTTCTTT.

V gene TRBV27 combines with J gene TRBJ2-1; D unresolved. This CDR3 contains 11 residues. Germline V gives CDR1 MNHEY, CDR2 SMNVEV (reference sequence). Between the trimmed V and J ends, which lost 1 base and 8 bases, there was a span of 3 bases. The CDR3 bases are TGTGCCAGCAGTTTATGGGATGAGCAGTTCTTC. Protein product: CASSLWDEQFF.